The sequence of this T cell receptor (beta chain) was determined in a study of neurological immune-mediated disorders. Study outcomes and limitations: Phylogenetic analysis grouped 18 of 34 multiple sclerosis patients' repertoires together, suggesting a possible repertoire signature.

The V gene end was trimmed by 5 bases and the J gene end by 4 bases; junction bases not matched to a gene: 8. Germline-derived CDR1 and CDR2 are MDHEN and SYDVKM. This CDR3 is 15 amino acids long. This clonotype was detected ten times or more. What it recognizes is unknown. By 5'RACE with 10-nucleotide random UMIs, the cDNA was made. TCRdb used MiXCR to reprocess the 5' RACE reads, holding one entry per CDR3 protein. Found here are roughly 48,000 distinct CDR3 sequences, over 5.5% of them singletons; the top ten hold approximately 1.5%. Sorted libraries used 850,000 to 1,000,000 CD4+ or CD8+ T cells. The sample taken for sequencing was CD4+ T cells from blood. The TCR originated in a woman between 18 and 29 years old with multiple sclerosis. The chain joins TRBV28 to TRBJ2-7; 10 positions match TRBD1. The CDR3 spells CASSTRDRGDYEQYF. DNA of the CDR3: TGTGCCAGCAGTACCCGGGACAGGGGTGATTACGAGCAGTACTTC.